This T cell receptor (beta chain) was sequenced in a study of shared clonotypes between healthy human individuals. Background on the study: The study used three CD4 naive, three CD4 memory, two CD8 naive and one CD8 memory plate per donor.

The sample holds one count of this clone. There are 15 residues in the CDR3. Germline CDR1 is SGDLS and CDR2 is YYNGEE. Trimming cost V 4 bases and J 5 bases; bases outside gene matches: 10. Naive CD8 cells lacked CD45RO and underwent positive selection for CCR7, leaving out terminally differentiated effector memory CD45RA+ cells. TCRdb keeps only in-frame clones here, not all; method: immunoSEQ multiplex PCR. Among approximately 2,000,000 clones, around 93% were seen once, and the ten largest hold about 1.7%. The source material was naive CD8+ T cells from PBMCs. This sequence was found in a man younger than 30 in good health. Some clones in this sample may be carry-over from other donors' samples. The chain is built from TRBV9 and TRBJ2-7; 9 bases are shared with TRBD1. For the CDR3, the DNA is TGTGCCAGCAGCCCCCAGGGGACAGGGTGGAACGAGCAGTACTTC. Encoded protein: CASSPQGTGWNEQYF.